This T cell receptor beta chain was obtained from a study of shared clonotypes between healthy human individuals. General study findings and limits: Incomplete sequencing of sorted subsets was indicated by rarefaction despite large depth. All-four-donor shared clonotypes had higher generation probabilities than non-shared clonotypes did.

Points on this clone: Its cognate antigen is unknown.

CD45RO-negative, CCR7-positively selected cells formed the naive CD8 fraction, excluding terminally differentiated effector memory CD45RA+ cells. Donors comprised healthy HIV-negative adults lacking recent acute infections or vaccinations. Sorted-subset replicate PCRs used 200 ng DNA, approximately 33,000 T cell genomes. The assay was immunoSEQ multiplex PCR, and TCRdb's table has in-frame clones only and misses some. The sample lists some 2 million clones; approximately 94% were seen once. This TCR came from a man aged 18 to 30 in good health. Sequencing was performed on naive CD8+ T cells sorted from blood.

Here the CDR3 reads CASQLAGVPEQYF. The DNA of the CDR3 is TGTGCCAGCCAACTAGCGGGAGTACCCGAGCAGTACTTC. The rearrangement joins TRBV9 to TRBJ2-7; 11 nucleotides align to TRBD2. Germline assignment: CDR1 SGDLS and CDR2 YYNGEE. J lost 6 bases, V lost 7 bases, and 6 bases had no gene match. The CDR3 sequence is 13 residues long.